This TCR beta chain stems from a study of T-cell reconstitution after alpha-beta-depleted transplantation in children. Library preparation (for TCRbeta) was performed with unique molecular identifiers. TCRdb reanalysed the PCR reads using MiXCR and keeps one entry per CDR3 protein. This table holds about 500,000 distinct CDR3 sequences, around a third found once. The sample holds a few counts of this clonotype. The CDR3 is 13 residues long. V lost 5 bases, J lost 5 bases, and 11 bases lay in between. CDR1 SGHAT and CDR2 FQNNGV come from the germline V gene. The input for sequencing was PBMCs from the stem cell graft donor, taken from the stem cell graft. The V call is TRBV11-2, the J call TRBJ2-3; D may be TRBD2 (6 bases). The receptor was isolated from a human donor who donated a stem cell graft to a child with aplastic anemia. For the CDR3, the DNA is TGTGCCAGCAGCACGGGAGTTAAAGATACGCAGTATTTT. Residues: CASSTGVKDTQYF.